The 24 T cell receptor beta chains in this list originate from one sample, sequenced in a study of control samples from healthy donors and cancer patients. The repertoire was sequenced with immunoSEQ multiplex PCR; TCRdb's copy has only in-frame clones and lacks some. The sample has about 130,000 clones; about 88% are singletons. The sequenced sample was blood. All receptors come from a man between 50 and 59 years old in good health.

J is TRBJ2-1 and V is TRBV9, with no clear D. From germline, CDR1 is SGDLS and CDR2 YYNGEE. The CDR3 contains 14 residues. V gave up 0 bases and J gave up 3 bases, with 7 bases separating them. CDR3 in amino acids: CASSVETNYNEQFF. Written as DNA, the CDR3 is TGTGCCAGCAGCGTAGAGACCAACTACAATGAGCAGTTCTTC. Using reference TRBV9 and TRBJ2-1 for the parts outside the CDR3, the full variable domain is DSGVTQTPKHLITATGQRVTLRCSPRSGDLSVYWYQQSLDQGLQFLIQYYNGEERAKGNILERFSAQQFPDLHSELNLSSLELGDSALYFCASSVETNYNEQFFGPGTRLTVL.

The chain carries TRBV18 and TRBJ1-2, with no clear D. The V and J ends lost 3 bases and 6 bases respectively, with 20 bases between them. The length of the CDR3 is 16 residues. Germline loops: CDR1 KGHSH, CDR2 LQKENI. The CDR3 DNA sequence: TGTGCCAGCTCACCCCGCGATGCGGGCGGGGAGGATGGCTACACCTTC. This codes for CASSPRDAGGEDGYTF.

This clone occurred once. This chain uses TRBV30 with TRBJ1-2; TRBD1 might be the D (5 bases). CDR3 length: 16 residues. The germline V gene encodes CDR1 GTSNPN and CDR2 SVGIG (reference sequence). Trimming removed 3 bases from V and 5 bases from J, with 22 bases in between. In DNA form, the CDR3 reads TGTGCCTGGAGGGGGGATTCGGAGAAGGTAGAGTATGGCTACACCTTC. Amino acids: CAWRGDSEKVEYGYTF.

The gene calls are TRBV6-2 or TRBV6-3 and TRBJ1-5, with D hard to call. The CDR3 totals 13 residues. V lost 6 bases, J lost 7 bases, and 13 bases lay in between. Germline V gene data show CDR1 as MNHEY and CDR2 as SVGEGT. DNA for the CDR3: TGTGCCAGCAGCCGGCGGGTAGAACAGCCCCAGCATTTT. It translates to CASSRRVEQPQHF.

This chain links TRBV5-5 with TRBJ1-6; 7 bases are a match to TRBD1. Germline loops: CDR1 SGHKS, CDR2 YYEKEE (reference sequence). With 0 bases clipped from V and 11 bases from J, the junction kept 5 bases outside the gene matches. The CDR3 spans 14 residues. CDR3 region: CASSLGQGNPPLHF. As DNA, the CDR3 is TGTGCCAGCAGCTTGGGACAGGGTAACCCACCCCTCCACTTT.

This chain links TRBV7-8 with TRBJ2-7; 9 bases are a match to TRBD1. This CDR3 spans 15 amino acids. V was pared by 4 bases and J by 2 bases, with 6 bases of the junction left unmatched. CDR1 SGHVS and CDR2 FQNEAQ come from the germline V gene. The CDR3, as DNA: TGTGCCAGCAGCTCGGCCGGGACAGGGACCTACGAGCAGTACTTC. Encoded protein: CASSSAGTGTYEQYF. The variable domain in full, with the rest retrieved from reference TRBV7-8 and TRBJ2-7, is GAGVSQSPRYKVAKRGQDVALRCDPISGHVSLFWYQQALGQGPEFLTYFQNEAQLDKSGLPSDRFFAERPEGSVSTLKIQRTQQEDSAVYLCASSSAGTGTYEQYFGPGTRLTVT.

This chain joins TRBV2 and TRBJ1-2; D is ambiguous. V was cut by 2 bases and J by 4 bases, with 17 bases left in between. The germline V gene has CDR1 SNHLY and CDR2 FYNNEI. The CDR3 covers 16 residues. The CDR3 DNA reads as TGTGCCAGCAGTGAAAGTTCGGCCGGGGAAGGCTATGGCTACACCTTC. Translated, it gives CASSESSAGEGYGYTF. The entire variable domain, with the rest obtained from reference TRBV2 and TRBJ1-2, is as follows: EPEVTQTPSHQVTQMGQEVILRCVPISNHLYFYWYRQILGQKVEFLVSFYNNEISEKSEIFDDQFSVERPDGSNFTLKIRSTKLEDSAMYFCASSESSAGEGYGYTFGSGTRLTVV.

The J gene is TRBJ2-3, the V gene TRBV5-4, with TRBD1 as a possible D gene (6 bases). Trimming shortened V by 0 bases and J by 5 bases, and 13 bases separated the two germline ends. CDR1 and CDR2 (germline): SGHNT, YYREEE (reference sequence). The CDR3 sequence is 15 residues long. CDR3 nucleotide sequence: TGTGCCAGCAGCTTGGAAGTCAGGGGCGTAGATACGCAGTATTTT. Protein sequence: CASSLEVRGVDTQYF. Together with reference TRBV5-4 and TRBJ2-3, the CDR3 gives the full variable domain: ETGVTQSPTHLIKTRGQQVTLRCSSQSGHNTVSWYQQALGQGPQFIFQYYREEENGRGNFPPRFSGLQFPNYSSELNVNALELDDSALYLCASSLEVRGVDTQYFGPGTRLTVL.

V is TRBV2 and J is TRBJ1-5; possible D gene TRBD1, 5 bases. The CDR3 has 15 amino acids. Trimming stripped 5 bases from V and 0 bases from J, with 11 bases between. Germline lookup yields CDR1 SNHLY and CDR2 FYNNEI. The CDR3 DNA is TGTGCCAGCAGTATTCGGACACTTAGCAATCAGCCCCAGCATTTT. As protein: CASSIRTLSNQPQHF.

The chain links TRBV12-3 or TRBV12-4 to TRBJ1-1; no clear D gene. The CDR3 contains 13 residues. Deletions cut 6 bases from V and 3 bases from J, with 11 bases between. CDR3: CASSPTTHTEAFF. The DNA for the CDR3 is TGTGCCAGCAGCCCGACAACTCACACTGAAGCTTTCTTT.

This chain joins TRBV7-2 and TRBJ2-7, with D perhaps assigned TRBD1 or TRBD2 (6 bases each). Trimming took off 1 base at V and 0 bases at J, with 10 bases between the two ends. Germline V gene data show CDR1 as SGHTA and CDR2 as FQGNSA. This CDR3 has 15 residues. The CDR3 region has the DNA TGTGCCAGCAGCTTAGTCGGGGGCGCCTCCTACGAGCAGTACTTC. The encoded protein is CASSLVGGASYEQYF.

The CDR3 DNA reads as TGTGCCAGCAGTAGTCCCCTAGCGGGGGGCCCGCTAATTAACACCGGGGAGCTGTTTTTT. As protein: CASSSPLAGGPLINTGELFF. This chain joins TRBV7-3 and TRBJ2-2, with 11 bases lining up with TRBD2. Germline CDR1 reads SGHTA; CDR2 reads FQGTGA. The CDR3 has 20 residues. Trimming cost V 6 bases and J 2 bases; bases outside gene matches: 17.

This chain connects TRBV28 to TRBJ1-1; D unclear. The CDR3 sequence is 14 residues long. V was pared by 5 bases and J by 5 bases, with 15 bases between. From germline, CDR1 is MDHEN and CDR2 SYDVKM. CDR3 bases: TGTGCCAGCAGTCGCTCGCTTGGGTGGACTGAAGCTTTCTTT. The encoded protein is CASSRSLGWTEAFF.

The chain couples TRBV6-5 to TRBJ2-7, with D maybe TRBD1 (6 bases). CDR3 length: 15 residues. Germline CDR1 MNHEY, CDR2 SVGAGI. Between the trimmed V and J ends, which lost 0 bases and 2 bases, there was a span of 11 bases. The CDR3 region has the DNA TGTGCCAGCAGTTACTCTATCGGACAGCCCTACGAGCAGTACTTC. Encoded protein: CASSYSIGQPYEQYF.

This sequence joins TRBV10-3 and TRBJ2-3; 13 bases are a match to TRBD2. CDR1 ENHRY and CDR2 SYGVKD come from the germline V gene. V shed 5 bases, J shed 3 bases, and the junction held 5 bases outside the gene matches. The CDR3 spans 16 residues. CDR3 sequence reads: CAISRTSGGATDTQYF. The CDR3 DNA follows: TGTGCCATCAGTCGAACTAGCGGGGGGGCAACAGATACGCAGTATTTT.

V usage is TRBV12-3 or TRBV12-4 and J usage is TRBJ1-5; no clear D. V dropped 6 bases and J dropped 1 base, with 7 bases sitting between them. This CDR3 is 13 amino acids long. This CDR3 is CASSSGSNQPQHF. Here the CDR3 DNA reads TGTGCCAGCAGCTCCGGGAGCAATCAGCCCCAGCATTTT.

The chain couples TRBV7-6 to TRBJ2-7, with D perhaps being TRBD1 or TRBD2 (5 bases each). This CDR3 has 14 amino acids. V was shortened by 3 bases and J by 2 bases, with 11 bases between the two germline ends. Germline CDR1 SGHVS, CDR2 FNYEAQ. CDR3 region: CASSFGDGTYEQYF. The CDR3 DNA reads TGTGCCAGCAGCTTTGGGGACGGAACCTACGAGCAGTACTTC.

This clone was observed a few times. The chain employs TRBV28 and TRBJ1-6; D is uncertain. V gave up 5 bases and J gave up 6 bases, with 8 bases separating them. The germline CDR1 and CDR2 sequences are MDHEN and SYDVKM. The CDR3 totals 13 residues. The CDR3 sequence is CASSILTNSPLHF. The CDR3 bases are TGTGCCAGCAGTATCCTCACTAATTCACCCCTCCACTTT.

The J gene is TRBJ1-2, the V gene TRBV11-2; D uncertain. The CDR3 has 15 residues. Germline V lookup: CDR1 SGHAT, CDR2 FQNNGV. The V end was cut by 0 bases, the J end by 5 bases, with 13 bases between. The CDR3 protein is CASSLDPRALYGYTF. The CDR3 coding sequence is TGTGCCAGCAGCTTAGATCCACGGGCCTTGTATGGCTACACCTTC.

The V and J genes are TRBV12-3 or TRBV12-4 and TRBJ2-3, with 9 bases that match TRBD1. Losses at the gene ends were 11 bases for V and 6 bases for J; bases not matched to a gene: 6. The CDR3 consists of 12 residues. The CDR3 nucleotides are TGTGCCCTTGGGACAGGGTCGGATACGCAGTATTTT. It translates to CALGTGSDTQYF.

J is TRBJ2-5 and V is TRBV6-2 or TRBV6-3; D is unresolved. The V end lost 4 bases, the J end lost 8 bases, and 5 bases lay between the germline ends. The V gene's germline CDR1 is MNHEY and CDR2 SVGEGT. The CDR3 consists of 10 residues. CDR3 nucleotide sequence: TGTGCCAGCAGTTCCGGAACCCAGTACTTC. As protein: CASSSGTQYF.

The V call is TRBV2, the J call TRBJ2-7; D remains ambiguous. Trimming stripped 6 bases from V and 2 bases from J, with 8 bases between. From germline, CDR1 is SNHLY and CDR2 FYNNEI. The CDR3 extends over 12 amino acids. CDR3 amino acids: CASSDRTYEQYF. The DNA for the CDR3 is TGTGCCAGCAGCGATAGAACCTACGAGCAGTACTTC. Based on the CDR3 plus reference TRBV2 and TRBJ2-7, the full variable domain is EPEVTQTPSHQVTQMGQEVILRCVPISNHLYFYWYRQILGQKVEFLVSFYNNEISEKSEIFDDQFSVERPDGSNFTLKIRSTKLEDSAMYFCASSDRTYEQYFGPGTRLTVT.

The rearrangement links TRBV6-5 to TRBJ2-7; 7 bases are a match to TRBD2. The germline V gene encodes CDR1 MNHEY and CDR2 SVGAGI. The CDR3 extends over 14 amino acids. Trimming at V came to 3 bases and at J to 4 bases, leaving 6 bases not matched to a gene. CDR3 sequence reads: CASSYSTGGYEQYF. The CDR3, as DNA: TGTGCCAGCAGTTATTCCACCGGGGGGTACGAGCAGTACTTC.

This chain links TRBV4-1 with TRBJ2-6; 10 nucleotides align to TRBD1. The CDR3 spans 16 residues. The V and J ends lost 4 bases and 2 bases, in that order; junction bases with no gene match: 2. Per the germline V gene, CDR1 is MGHRA and CDR2 is YSYEKL. Here the CDR3 DNA reads TGCGCCAGCAGCCGCGGACAGGGGGCTGGGGCCAACGTCCTGACTTTC. Protein sequence: CASSRGQGAGANVLTF.